These 32 T cell receptor beta chains were sequenced from one sample in a study of T-cell memory formation after mild COVID-19. TCRdb analysed the 5' RACE reads with MiXCR anew, one entry per CDR3 protein. Seen here are around 450,000 distinct CDR3 sequences, approximately 25% observed once, and the top ten hold 7.5% to 10%. Sequencing used PBMCs or a T cell subset sorted from them (not recorded which). The receptors were sampled from an adult woman who had mild COVID-19 (a few samples of this study predate the infection). Cell type and time point are not known.

This clonotype was seen a handful of times. CDR3 DNA sequence: TGTGCCAGTAGTATGGTAGGGCACGGCTACGAGCAGTACTTC. It codes for CASSMVGHGYEQYF. The rearrangement links TRBV19 to TRBJ2-7, with unresolved D. Per germline, CDR1 LNHDA and CDR2 SQIVND (reference sequence). The CDR3 contains 14 residues. Between the trimmed V and J ends, which lost 3 bases and 3 bases, there was a span of 12 bases.

V is TRBV7-9 and J is TRBJ2-7; D may be TRBD2 (6 bases). Per germline, CDR1 SEHNR and CDR2 FQNEAQ (reference sequence). CDR3 size: 15 residues. V was cut by 5 bases and J by 4 bases, with 18 bases left in between. CDR3 loop: CASSPAGGNWYEQYF. DNA for the CDR3: TGTGCCAGCAGCCCAGCCGGGGGTAATTGGTACGAGCAGTACTTC.

The table lists this clonotype with a few counts. The chain links TRBV6-5 to TRBJ2-7; 7 positions match TRBD1. The CDR3 runs to 14 residues. The germline gives CDR1 MNHEY, CDR2 SVGAGI. The V and J ends lost 0 bases and 6 bases, in that order; junction bases with no gene match: 5. CDR3 region: CASSYSGTGAEQYF. The CDR3 DNA sequence: TGTGCCAGCAGTTACTCCGGAACAGGGGCCGAGCAGTACTTC.

The chain uses TRBV4-2 and TRBJ2-5; D is uncertain. The V and J ends lost 2 bases and 5 bases respectively, with 9 bases between them. The length of the CDR3 is 13 residues. Per germline, CDR1 LGHNA and CDR2 YNFKEQ. The CDR3 is CASSQSSQETQYF. As DNA, the CDR3 is TGTGCCAGCAGCCAATCCTCTCAGGAGACCCAGTACTTC.

This clonotype was counted a few times. This chain connects TRBV7-8 to TRBJ2-3; D call uncertain. The CDR3 covers 13 residues. The germline V and J ends were trimmed by 1 base and 4 bases, with 6 bases remaining between them. The germline gives CDR1 SGHVS, CDR2 FQNEAQ. The CDR3 DNA reads as TGTGCCAGCAGCTTAGAATCGGCAGATACGCAGTATTTT. This codes for CASSLESADTQYF.

This rearrangement joins TRBV6-2 or TRBV6-3 to TRBJ2-3; 7 bases are shared with TRBD2. There are 15 residues in the CDR3. Germline V gene data show CDR1 as MNHEY and CDR2 as SVGEGT. V gave up 3 bases and J gave up 6 bases; unmatched junction bases: 9. The CDR3 DNA is TGTGCCAGCAGTTATTACGGCCCCGGGGGGGATACGCAGTATTTT. Protein sequence: CASSYYGPGGDTQYF.

This clonotype was observed a handful of times. The V and J genes are TRBV5-1 and TRBJ2-3; 10 nucleotides agree with TRBD1. J was trimmed by 4 bases and V by 4 bases; bases with no gene match: 9. The germline V gene encodes CDR1 SGHRS and CDR2 YFSETQ. The CDR3 is 16 amino acids. CDR3: CASSPTPTGGADTQYF. The CDR3 DNA sequence: TGCGCCAGCAGCCCCACCCCGACAGGGGGCGCAGATACGCAGTATTTT.

For the CDR3, the DNA is TGTGCCAGCAGCCAGGCACAGGGCCGCAATAATTCACCCCTCCACTTT. Encoded protein: CASSQAQGRNNSPLHF. The chain employs TRBV6-5 and TRBJ1-6; D might be TRBD1 (6 bases). V shed 6 bases and J shed 5 bases, with 17 bases lying between them. Germline loops: CDR1 MNHEY, CDR2 SVGAGI. CDR3 size: 16 residues.

V gene TRBV10-3 combines with J gene TRBJ2-3; no clear D. This CDR3 is 15 amino acids long. The V and J ends lost 0 bases and 2 bases respectively, with 9 bases between them. CDR1 is ENHRY and CDR2 is SYGVKD in the germline V gene. The DNA of the CDR3 is TGTGCCATCAGTGAGTCGGGCAAAGTCACAGATACGCAGTATTTT. This encodes CAISESGKVTDTQYF.

CDR3 coding DNA: TGTGCCAGCAGCTTAGATCGGGACAGGGGGCGCGCAGAGACCCAGTACTTC. This codes for CASSLDRDRGRAETQYF. The V gene is TRBV11-2, the J gene TRBJ2-5, with 12 positions matching TRBD1. Per germline, CDR1 SGHAT and CDR2 FQNNGV. After removal of 0 bases from V and 4 bases from J, the junction contained 6 bases not matched to a gene. The CDR3 is 17 residues long. Full variable domain (rest looked up from reference TRBV11-2 and TRBJ2-5): EAGVAQSPRYKIIEKRQSVAFWCNPISGHATLYWYQQILGQGPKLLIQFQNNGVVDDSQLPKDRFSAERLKGVDSTLKIQPAKLEDSAVYLCASSLDRDRGRAETQYFGPGTRLLVL.

The chain couples TRBV5-5 to TRBJ2-7; 7 bases match TRBD1. The CDR3 loop spans 15 amino acids. Germline V gene sequence: CDR1 SGHKS, CDR2 YYEKEE (reference sequence). V lost 2 bases, J lost 1 base, and 6 bases stayed unmatched. The CDR3 DNA sequence: TGTGCCAGCAGCTTCGGACCGGACAGGTCCTACGAGCAGTACTTC. The encoded protein is CASSFGPDRSYEQYF.

A few counts support this clonotype. This chain connects TRBV6-1 to TRBJ2-7; D may correspond to TRBD1 or TRBD2 (5 bases each). Germline V gene sequence: CDR1 MNHNS, CDR2 SASEGT. The CDR3 has 16 amino acids. The ends were cut back, 1 base at V and 2 bases at J, with 15 bases in the middle. The CDR3 protein is CASSEGSWDPAYEQYF. CDR3 DNA sequence: TGTGCCAGCAGTGAAGGGTCTTGGGACCCAGCCTACGAGCAGTACTTC.

V usage is TRBV7-2 and J usage is TRBJ2-5, with D unresolved. The CDR3 extends over 12 amino acids. Trimming cost V 7 bases and J 0 bases, with 6 bases left between them. Germline CDR1 is SGHTA and CDR2 is FQGNSA. The chain's CDR3 is CASNRYQETQYF. CDR3 DNA: TGTGCCAGCAACCGCTACCAAGAGACCCAGTACTTC.

This chain joins TRBV18 and TRBJ2-1; perhaps TRBD1 as D (5 bases). Germline CDR1 is KGHSH and CDR2 is LQKENI. V dropped 3 bases and J dropped 9 bases, with 18 bases sitting between them. This CDR3 has 15 amino acids. CDR3 amino acids: CASSPALAGIGEQFF. CDR3 DNA sequence: TGTGCCAGCTCACCGGCTTTGGCAGGGATAGGTGAGCAGTTCTTC.

This clonotype has only a few counts. The rearrangement joins TRBV6-1 to TRBJ1-5; D gene unclear. The CDR3 is 14 residues long. From germline, CDR1 is MNHNS and CDR2 SASEGT. Trimming stripped 4 bases from V and 2 bases from J, with 9 bases between. The CDR3 DNA is TGTGCCAGCAGTGGGGTAGTCGGCAATCAGCCCCAGCATTTT. Translated: CASSGVVGNQPQHF.

This chain connects TRBV7-2 to TRBJ2-1, with 12 bases that match TRBD2. Trimming cost V 4 bases and J 4 bases; bases outside gene matches: 17. This CDR3 spans 20 amino acids. Germline V gene sequence: CDR1 SGHTA, CDR2 FQGNSA. This CDR3 is CASSSTPHGTSGRLYNEQFF. For the CDR3, the DNA is TGTGCCAGCAGCTCCACCCCTCACGGAACTAGCGGGAGGCTTTACAATGAGCAGTTCTTC.

This clonotype was counted only a few times. J is TRBJ2-1 and V is TRBV7-9; 7 nucleotides agree with TRBD2. The J segment lost 8 bases and the V segment lost 5 bases, leaving 6 bases of the junction unmatched. The germline V gene has CDR1 SEHNR and CDR2 FQNEAQ (reference sequence). The CDR3 is made up of 13 amino acids. In DNA, the CDR3 is TGTGCCAGCAGCCCCGCGGGGGTTGATGAGCAGTTCTTC. Its translation: CASSPAGVDEQFF.

This clonotype was found a few times. The rearrangement uses TRBV12-3 or TRBV12-4 and TRBJ1-1; no clear D. The CDR3 runs 13 residues. Deletions cut 7 bases from V and 2 bases from J, with 11 bases between. CDR3 nucleotide sequence: TGTGCCAGCAAGATTACGGGAAACACTGAAGCTTTCTTT. Its translation: CASKITGNTEAFF.

The CDR3 DNA is TGTGCCAGCAGCCCCAATAGTCTCGCATATACGCAGTATTTT. This codes for CASSPNSLAYTQYF. V usage is TRBV9 and J usage is TRBJ2-3; D remains ambiguous. From germline, CDR1 is SGDLS and CDR2 YYNGEE. V was clipped by 4 bases and J by 7 bases, with 16 bases between them. The CDR3 runs to 14 residues.

This clonotype was picked up a small number of times. The V call is TRBV20-1, the J call TRBJ1-5, with 8 nucleotides matching TRBD1. CDR3 size: 15 residues. V shed 3 bases and J 1 base; nucleotides not matched to a gene: 5. The germline CDR1 and CDR2 sequences are DFQATT and SNEGSKA (reference sequence). CDR3 region: CSASAGGVSNQPQHF. The CDR3, as DNA: TGCAGTGCTAGCGCAGGGGGCGTAAGCAATCAGCCCCAGCATTTT.

This clonotype has more than one count but fewer than ten. V gene TRBV5-1 combines with J gene TRBJ2-1, with 12 bases fitting TRBD2. The CDR3 extends over 18 amino acids. CDR1 SGHRS and CDR2 YFSETQ come from the germline V gene. The ends lost 0 bases at V and 7 bases at J; junction bases unmatched: 11. The DNA for the CDR3 is TGCGCCAGCAGCTTGGCCATGACTAGCGGGGGCGGCTGGAATGAGCAGTTCTTC. Translation: CASSLAMTSGGGWNEQFF.

This clonotype was observed at least ten times. The J gene is TRBJ2-3, the V gene TRBV7-9; D unclear. Trimming removed 4 bases from V and 2 bases from J, with 13 bases in between. The germline gives CDR1 SEHNR, CDR2 FQNEAQ (reference sequence). This CDR3 has 15 amino acids. Here the CDR3 reads CASSSTSQPTDTQYF. The CDR3 bases are TGTGCCAGCAGCTCGACCAGCCAACCCACAGATACGCAGTATTTT.

This clonotype turned up a few times. V is TRBV6-1 and J is TRBJ1-4; D unresolved. CDR1 is MNHNS, CDR2 SASEGT, per germline. CDR3 length equals 14 residues. Trimming stripped 5 bases from V and 0 bases from J, with 7 bases between. CDR3 coding DNA: TGTGCCAGCAGTTACAGTACAACTAATGAAAAACTGTTTTTT. It yields the protein CASSYSTTNEKLFF.

This clonotype showed up many times. This chain links TRBV12-3 or TRBV12-4 with TRBJ2-5, with no clear D. The CDR3 runs to 14 residues. The ends were cut back, 2 bases at V and 0 bases at J, with 7 bases in the middle. The CDR3 DNA follows: TGTGCCAGCAGTTTATGGGTGAACCAAGAGACCCAGTACTTC. Its protein product is CASSLWVNQETQYF.

The chain couples TRBV9 to TRBJ1-1, with D unresolved. The germline V and J ends were trimmed by 1 base and 1 base, with 5 bases remaining between them. Per germline, CDR1 SGDLS and CDR2 YYNGEE. This CDR3 is 13 amino acids long. The CDR3 nucleotides read TGTGCCAGCAGCGTAAGCCAGAACACTGAAGCTTTCTTT. It is translated as CASSVSQNTEAFF.

This CDR3 is CASRKDWHNEQFF. CDR3 nucleotide sequence: TGCGCCAGCAGAAAGGACTGGCACAATGAGCAGTTCTTC. The chain links TRBV5-1 to TRBJ2-1; a possible D gene is TRBD2 (5 bases). The V and J ends lost 5 bases and 5 bases respectively, with 11 bases between them. Germline V gene sequence: CDR1 SGHRS, CDR2 YFSETQ. This CDR3 has 13 residues.

The chain recombines TRBV12-3 or TRBV12-4 with TRBJ2-7, with 7 bases matching TRBD1. This CDR3 contains 14 residues. Trimming cost V 5 bases and J 3 bases; bases outside gene matches: 7. DNA for the CDR3: TGTGCCAGCAGTCTACAGGGGTTTGGCTACGAGCAGTACTTC. It translates to CASSLQGFGYEQYF.

V and J are TRBV20-1 and TRBJ1-2; weak D call: TRBD1 (6 bases). V gave up 5 bases and J gave up 1 base, with 14 bases separating them. The CDR3 has 14 residues. From germline, CDR1 is DFQATT and CDR2 SNEGSKA (reference sequence). In nucleotides, the CDR3 is TGCAGTGCTGGAGGGACAAACAGTAACTATGGCTACACCTTC. Translating it yields CSAGGTNSNYGYTF.

CDR3 in amino acids: CASSLRGSVSSYEQYF. The CDR3 bases are TGCGCCAGCAGCTTGCGGGGAAGTGTCTCTTCCTACGAGCAGTACTTC. V gene TRBV5-1 combines with J gene TRBJ2-7; possible D gene TRBD2, 5 bases. Trimming pared 1 base from V and 1 base from J, leaving 15 bases between. The germline V gene has CDR1 SGHRS and CDR2 YFSETQ. CDR3 length: 16 residues.

This clonotype was observed at least ten times. The gene calls are TRBV11-2 and TRBJ1-1; weak D call: TRBD1 (5 bases). CDR1 and CDR2 from the germline V gene are SGHAT and FQNNGV. Trimming stripped 5 bases from V and 3 bases from J, with 10 bases between. The length of the CDR3 is 13 residues. The CDR3, as DNA: TGTGCCAGCAGCACCAGGGTTGACACTGAAGCTTTCTTT. This sequence encodes CASSTRVDTEAFF.

This chain links TRBV20-1 with TRBJ2-6, with TRBD2 matching 7 bases. Germline V lookup: CDR1 DFQATT, CDR2 SNEGSKA (reference sequence). The V and J ends lost 6 bases and 0 bases, in that order; junction bases with no gene match: 11. The CDR3 loop spans 17 amino acids. CDR3 sequence reads: CSASSGGVGSGANVLTF. The CDR3 bases are TGCAGTGCCTCCAGTGGGGGGGTTGGCTCTGGGGCCAACGTCCTGACTTTC.

There are a few counts of this clonotype. V and J are TRBV7-9 and TRBJ2-7; TRBD1 or TRBD2 may be the D gene (6 bases each). This CDR3 region has 11 residues. Germline V lookup: CDR1 SEHNR, CDR2 FQNEAQ (reference sequence). The V end was cut by 5 bases, the J end by 6 bases, with 8 bases between. The CDR3 protein is CASSEGGEQYF. In DNA, the CDR3 is TGTGCCAGCAGCGAGGGGGGCGAGCAGTACTTC.